This is a list of T cell receptor beta chains from one sample in a study of OX40 agonist ivuxolimab in advanced cancers. Libraries were prepared by immunoSEQ multiplex PCR; TCRdb keeps only in-frame clonotypes and omits some of them. The sample has some 45,000 clones, about nine tenths seen once. Sample: CD4+ or CD8+ T cells sorted from blood, taken in a trial of the OX40 agonist ivuxolimab. The source is an adult with an advanced solid tumor such as melanoma, head and neck, liver or kidney cancer. The CDR3 runs from the conserved cysteine through the conserved F or W. Fields, in order: J gene, clone size, D gene, V gene, CDR3 DNA, CDR3 protein. A D gene is named only where the DNA matches it firmly. Size is stated for part of the rows, as once, few or many counts, or as a class when the clone is expanded.

TRBJ1-1,-,-,TRBV19,TGTGCCAGTAGTATTGAGGTTGAGACTGAAGCTTTCTTT,CASSIEVETEAFF
TRBJ1-1,-,-,TRBV27,TGTGCCAGCAGGGACGATGCAGGGGTGAACACTGAAGCTTTCTTT,CASRDDAGVNTEAFF
TRBJ1-5,-,-,TRBV28,TGTGCCAGCAGTTACGGGCAGGGCAATCAGCCCCAGCATTTT,CASSYGQGNQPQHF
TRBJ2-7,-,-,TRBV11-2,TGTGCCAGCAGCTCCGGACTCGGGGGCCACTACGAGCAGTACTTC,CASSSGLGGHYEQYF
TRBJ2-1,-,-,TRBV7-8,TGTGCCAGCAGCTTACACAATTACAATGAGCAGTTCTTC,CASSLHNYNEQFF
TRBJ1-4,-,TRBD1,TRBV9,TGTGCCAGCAGCGGTGGACAGGGATTTGAAAAACTGTTTTTT,CASSGGQGFEKLFF
TRBJ1-2,-,TRBD1,TRBV30,TGTGCCTGGAGTGTGGGCAGGGGGGATGGCTACACCTTC,CAWSVGRGDGYTF
TRBJ2-3,few,-,TRBV9,TGTGCCAGCAGCTCCGAGGGGGGACGTAGCACAGATACGCAGTATTTT,CASSSEGGRSTDTQYF
TRBJ1-2,-,-,TRBV6-5,TGTGCCAGCAGTTACTTGAACCGGGAGGCGGATGGCTACACCTTC,CASSYLNREADGYTF
TRBJ2-3,-,TRBD2,TRBV7-2,TGTGCCAGCAGCTCTCAGATAGCGGGGGGGCGGACAGATACGCAGTATTTT,CASSSQIAGGRTDTQYF